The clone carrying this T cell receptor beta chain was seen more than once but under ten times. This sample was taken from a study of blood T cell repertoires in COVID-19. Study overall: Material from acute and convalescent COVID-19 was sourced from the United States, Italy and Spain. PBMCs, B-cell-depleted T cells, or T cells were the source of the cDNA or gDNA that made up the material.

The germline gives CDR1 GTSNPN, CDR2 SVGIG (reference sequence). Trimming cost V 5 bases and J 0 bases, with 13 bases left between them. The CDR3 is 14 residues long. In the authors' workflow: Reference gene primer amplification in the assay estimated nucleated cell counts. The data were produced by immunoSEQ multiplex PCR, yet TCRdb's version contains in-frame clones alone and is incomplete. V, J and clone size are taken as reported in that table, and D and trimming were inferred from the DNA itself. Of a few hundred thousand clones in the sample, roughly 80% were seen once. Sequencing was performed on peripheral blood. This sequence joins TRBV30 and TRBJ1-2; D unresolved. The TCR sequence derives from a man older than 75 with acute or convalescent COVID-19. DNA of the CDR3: TGTGCCTGGGCAAACTCCTTAGCTAACTATGGCTACACCTTC. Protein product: CAWANSLANYGYTF.